This T cell receptor beta chain was recorded in a study of blood T cells in healthy people across ages. Per-sample yields of isolated PBMCs were at least 6 million. For the second PCR, which ran for roughly 6 to 12 cycles, a sample-barcoded 5' primer and a J-beta primer mix were used. MiXCR, run by TCRdb on the 5' RACE reads, gives a single entry per CDR3 protein. Found here are about 670,000 distinct CDR3 sequences, under 65% of them singletons; the top ten hold less than 15%. This clonotype appeared many times. Its matching antigen is unknown. Study conclusions and caveats: It was not possible, with unsorted PBMCs, to conclusively compare naive and antigen-experienced cells. The diversity estimates, figures obtained from one million T cells, were considered underestimates.

This CDR3 is 15 amino acids long. V trimming: 4 bases; J trimming: 2 bases; junction bases outside the gene matches: 4. CDR1 and CDR2 (germline): SGDLS, YYNGEE. The V gene is TRBV9, the J gene TRBJ2-1; 9 bases match TRBD1. The clonotype originates from a woman aged 80 or over in good health. The sample was blood. The CDR3 nucleotides are TGTGCCAGCAGCTATACAGGGGGCGCCTACAATGAGCAGTTCTTC. This codes for CASSYTGGAYNEQFF.